In its sample, the clone carrying this TCR beta chain was seen once. This record comes from a study of blood T cell repertoires in COVID-19. Study details: Specimens from acute and convalescent COVID-19 originated in the United States, Italy and Spain.

The ends were cut back, 6 bases at V and 7 bases at J, with 12 bases in the middle. Germline V gene data show CDR1 as DFQATT and CDR2 as SNEGSKA (reference sequence). The CDR3 covers 11 residues. As handled by the study authors: Amplification of reference gene primers was used by the study to estimate nucleated cell counts. The data were produced by immunoSEQ multiplex PCR, yet TCRdb's version contains in-frame clones alone and is incomplete. V and J calls and clone size are as listed in that table; D and trimming were resolved from the DNA. This table holds 200,000 to 250,000 clones, around 84% found once.

Sequencing was done on a sample of peripheral blood. The clonotype was recovered from a woman in her sixties who had recovered from COVID-19. The V call is TRBV20-1, the J call TRBJ1-2, with D uncertain. The CDR3 here is CSAGGSRGYTF. The CDR3 DNA follows: TGCAGTGCGGGAGGGTCTCGTGGCTACACCTTC.